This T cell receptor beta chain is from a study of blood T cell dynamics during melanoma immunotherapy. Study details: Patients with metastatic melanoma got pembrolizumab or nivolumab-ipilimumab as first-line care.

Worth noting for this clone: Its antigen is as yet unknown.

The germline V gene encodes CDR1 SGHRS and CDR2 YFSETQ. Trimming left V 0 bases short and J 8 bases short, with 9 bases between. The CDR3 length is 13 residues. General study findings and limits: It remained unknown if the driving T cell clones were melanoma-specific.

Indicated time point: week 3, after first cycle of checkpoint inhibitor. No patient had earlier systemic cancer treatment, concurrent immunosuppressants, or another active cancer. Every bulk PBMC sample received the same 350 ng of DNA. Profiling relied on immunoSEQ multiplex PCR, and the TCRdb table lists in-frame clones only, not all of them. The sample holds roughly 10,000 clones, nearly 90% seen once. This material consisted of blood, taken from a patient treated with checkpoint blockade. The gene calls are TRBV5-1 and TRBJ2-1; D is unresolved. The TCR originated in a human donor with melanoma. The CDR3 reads CASSLAPGDEQFF. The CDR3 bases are TGCGCCAGCAGCTTGGCCCCCGGTGATGAGCAGTTCTTC. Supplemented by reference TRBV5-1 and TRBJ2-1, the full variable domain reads KAGVTQTPRYLIKTRGQQVTLSCSPISGHRSVSWYQQTPGQGLQFLFEYFSETQRNKGNFPGRFSGRQFSNSRSEMNVSTLELGDSALYLCASSLAPGDEQFFGPGTRLTVL.